One sample yielded the 24 T cell receptor beta chains listed below, sequenced in a study of CD8+CD57+ T cells in acquired aplastic anemia. Genomic DNA constituted the template upon which TCR beta VDJ and CDR3 profiling was performed. TCRdb ran MiXCR on the reads and lists one entry per CDR3 protein. This table holds about 220,000 distinct CDR3 sequences, roughly 35% found once. The sample consisted of sorted CD4+, CD8+, or CD8+CD57+ T cells (not recorded which) from PBMCs. Receptors were obtained from a human donor in good health, serving as a control.

In this sample, this clonotype turned up many times. The chain's CDR3 is CSARPGGTQPQHF. As DNA, the CDR3 is TGCAGTGCTAGGCCCGGGGGCACTCAGCCCCAGCATTTT. The genes are TRBV20-1 and TRBJ1-5; D might be TRBD1 (6 bases). CDR3 size: 13 residues. Germline V gene lookup returns CDR1 DFQATT and CDR2 SNEGSKA (reference sequence). Trimming removed 3 bases at V and 6 bases at J, with 12 bases between.

V and J are TRBV25-1 and TRBJ2-5; the D call may be TRBD1 or TRBD2 (6 bases each). Germline-derived CDR1 and CDR2 are MGHDK and SYGVNS. The CDR3 loop spans 17 amino acids. V gave up 4 bases and J gave up 0 bases, with 18 bases separating them. CDR3 sequence reads: CASSALRGESYQETQYF. As DNA, the CDR3 is TGTGCCAGCAGTGCCCTAAGGGGGGAATCGTACCAAGAGACCCAGTACTTC. The full variable domain, with the rest looked up from reference TRBV25-1 and TRBJ2-5, is EADIYQTPRYLVIGTGKKITLECSQTMGHDKMYWYQQDPGMELHLIHYSYGVNSTEKGDLSSESTVSRIRTEHFPLTLESARPSHTSQYLCASSALRGESYQETQYFGPGTRLLVL.

This clonotype was counted at least ten times. The chain links TRBV11-2 to TRBJ2-3; 8 positions agree with TRBD2. Germline V gene sequence: CDR1 SGHAT, CDR2 FQNNGV. V trimming: 4 bases; J trimming: 2 bases; junction bases outside the gene matches: 8. This CDR3 region has 16 residues. The CDR3 DNA sequence: TGTGCCAGCAGCTCCAGGGTAGCGGGACCCACAGATACGCAGTATTTT. This translates into CASSSRVAGPTDTQYF.

The chain combines TRBV19 with TRBJ1-6, with a possible D match to TRBD1 (5 bases). The ends were cut back, 5 bases at V and 7 bases at J, with 12 bases in the middle. Germline V gene sequence: CDR1 LNHDA, CDR2 SQIVND (reference sequence). The CDR3 consists of 14 residues. Here the CDR3 reads CASSEGARNSPLHF. CDR3 coding DNA: TGTGCCAGTAGTGAAGGGGCGCGGAATTCACCCCTCCACTTT.

This clonotype occurred a few times. The V call is TRBV6-5, the J call TRBJ2-7; no reliable D call. Trimming took off 2 bases at V and 2 bases at J, with 10 bases between the two ends. The CDR3 is made up of 14 amino acids. The germline V gene has CDR1 MNHEY and CDR2 SVGAGI. Here the CDR3 reads CASSYLDGAYEQYF. CDR3 nucleotide sequence: TGTGCCAGCAGTTACCTCGATGGAGCCTACGAGCAGTACTTC.

There are many counts of this clonotype. The chain has TRBV2 and TRBJ2-1; D is unclear. CDR3 length equals 13 residues. CDR1 and CDR2 (germline): SNHLY, FYNNEI. V was pared by 7 bases and J by 2 bases, with 9 bases between. The CDR3 loop reads CASILAPYNEQFF. The CDR3 DNA is TGTGCCAGCATTCTGGCACCCTACAATGAGCAGTTCTTC.

This clonotype has more than one count but fewer than ten. The chain joins TRBV28 to TRBJ1-6; the D is unclear. The CDR3 runs to 15 residues. Germline V CDR1 and CDR2: MDHEN, SYDVKM. Trimming stripped 4 bases from V and 7 bases from J, with 14 bases between. The DNA for the CDR3 is TGTGCCAGCAGTTCTTTTCTGAAAGCCAATTCACCCCTCCACTTT. It codes for CASSSFLKANSPLHF. Complete variable domain (other parts from reference TRBV28 and TRBJ1-6): DVKVTQSSRYLVKRTGEKVFLECVQDMDHENMFWYRQDPGLGLRLIYFSYDVKMKEKGDIPEGYSVSREKKERFSLILESASTNQTSMYLCASSSFLKANSPLHFGNGTRLTVT.

In this sample, this clonotype turned up many times. This chain links TRBV10-3 with TRBJ2-7; possibly TRBD1 for D (5 bases). CDR1 and CDR2 (germline): ENHRY, SYGVKD. The CDR3 loop spans 12 amino acids. Trimming cost V 6 bases and J 5 bases, with 11 bases left between them. CDR3 coding DNA: TGTGCCATCAGGACAGAGGCCAACGAGCAGTACTTC. Its translation: CAIRTEANEQYF.

This clonotype was seen at least ten times. The gene calls are TRBV20-1 and TRBJ2-2; 7 nucleotides align to TRBD2. Germline CDR1 DFQATT, CDR2 SNEGSKA (reference sequence). V lost 5 bases to trimming and J lost 2 bases; unmatched junction nucleotides: 5. CDR3 size: 14 residues. This CDR3 reads CSAPTSLNTGELFF. CDR3 nucleotide sequence: TGCAGTGCTCCGACTAGCCTTAACACCGGGGAGCTGTTTTTT.

This clonotype showed up many times. This chain links TRBV29-1 with TRBJ2-5; 9 bases fit TRBD1. The V and J ends lost 4 bases and 3 bases, in that order; junction bases with no gene match: 3. There are 13 residues in the CDR3. Looked up from germline, CDR1 is SQVTM and CDR2 is ANQGSEA. CDR3 nucleotides: TGCAGCGTTGGCCGGACAGGGGAAGAGACCCAGTACTTC. Translating it yields CSVGRTGEETQYF.

At least ten counts were recorded for this clonotype. The chain couples TRBV6-6 to TRBJ2-5, with D unclear. Trimming took 8 bases from V and 2 from J, leaving 18 bases between them. Per the germline V gene, CDR1 is MNHNY and CDR2 is SVGAGI (reference sequence). CDR3 size: 15 residues. The CDR3 bases are TGTGCCAGCGCCGTAGACCCCTCCCTTCAAGAGACCCAGTACTTC. It codes for CASAVDPSLQETQYF.

The chain uses TRBV6-2 or TRBV6-3 and TRBJ1-5, with 7 nucleotides matching TRBD1. V was pared by 0 bases and J by 0 bases, with 2 bases of the junction left unmatched. From germline, CDR1 is MNHEY and CDR2 SVGEGT. CDR3 length: 16 residues. This chain's CDR3 is CASSYSQGISNQPQHF. The CDR3 DNA sequence: TGTGCCAGCAGTTACTCACAGGGGATTAGCAATCAGCCCCAGCATTTT.

This clonotype was seen a few times. The chain joins TRBV30 to TRBJ2-3, with D hard to call. V was shortened by 3 bases and J by 6 bases, with 7 bases between the two germline ends. This CDR3 spans 11 amino acids. Looked up from germline, CDR1 is GTSNPN and CDR2 is SVGIG (reference sequence). The chain's CDR3 is CAWSTGDTQYF. The CDR3, as DNA: TGTGCCTGGAGCACCGGCGATACGCAGTATTTT.

The chain uses TRBV3-1 and TRBJ1-1; D gene unclear. Trimming removed 0 bases at V and 5 bases at J, with 16 bases between. Per the germline V gene, CDR1 is LGHDT and CDR2 is YNNKEL (reference sequence). The CDR3 spans 16 residues. CDR3 coding DNA: TGTGCCAGCAGCCAAGAGGGCTTTTGGGGTGGGACTGAAGCTTTCTTT. It yields the protein CASSQEGFWGGTEAFF.

CDR3 sequence (DNA): TGTGCCAGCAGTTACACACAGGGGGCAGCAGGCGAAAAACTGTTTTTT. Translating it yields CASSYTQGAAGEKLFF. The chain links TRBV6-5 to TRBJ1-4; 9 bases agree with TRBD1. V was clipped by 2 bases and J by 8 bases; unmatched bases: 9. This CDR3 is built from 16 residues. Germline CDR1 is MNHEY and CDR2 is SVGAGI.

This clonotype has a count of ten or more. The rearrangement links TRBV12-3 or TRBV12-4 to TRBJ2-7; TRBD1 is a possible D gene (5 bases). The length of the CDR3 is 14 residues. Trimming took off 3 bases at V and 2 bases at J, with 11 bases between the two ends. The CDR3 protein is CASSFDRTTYEQYF. In nucleotides, the CDR3 is TGTGCCAGCAGTTTCGACAGAACGACCTACGAGCAGTACTTC.

Turning to this clonotype: Mismatch with germline at one junction end may stem from a read error. This chain joins TRBV5-4 and TRBJ2-7; 10 bases agree with TRBD1. This CDR3 comprises 15 residues. CDR1 is SGHNT and CDR2 is YYREEE in the germline V gene (reference sequence). In DNA, the CDR3 is TGTGCCGGCAGCTATCTCCGGGACAGGGGCTGCGAGCAGTACTTC. Amino acids: CAGSYLRDRGCEQYF. The full variable domain, with the rest looked up from reference TRBV5-4 and TRBJ2-7, is ETGVTQSPTHLIKTRGQQVTLRCSSQSGHNTVSWYQQALGQGPQFIFQYYREEENGRGNFPPRFSGLQFPNYSSELNVNALELDDSALYLCAGSYLRDRGCEQYFGPGTRLTVT.

This clonotype has at least ten counts. The rearrangement uses TRBV11-2 and TRBJ2-1, with 8 positions matching TRBD2. Germline V lookup: CDR1 SGHAT, CDR2 FQNNGV. The junction had 16 bases not matched to a gene; V was cut back by 5 bases and J by 7 bases. CDR3 size: 17 residues. CDR3 nucleotide sequence: TGTGCCAGCAGCCCCCCAGAAGGCGGGGGGTCGAGTAATGAGCAGTTCTTC. It translates to CASSPPEGGGSSNEQFF.

This chain joins TRBV11-1 and TRBJ2-7, with TRBD1 matching 11 bases. Unmatched junction bases numbered 5, after V lost 5 bases and J lost 5 bases. The CDR3 length is 14 residues. CDR1 SGHAT and CDR2 FQDESV come from the germline V gene (reference sequence). In nucleotides, the CDR3 is TGTGCCAGCAGCAAATGGACAGGGGGCGACGAGCAGTACTTC. Residues: CASSKWTGGDEQYF.

Details on this clonotype: An end of the junction differs from the germline gene, which may be a read error. The chain uses TRBV30 and TRBJ2-4; D might be TRBD1 (7 bases). CDR1 and CDR2 from the germline V gene are GTSNPN and SVGIG (reference sequence). CDR3 size: 13 residues. In DNA form, the CDR3 reads TGTGCCTGGAGTCGGCAGGGGGGAAACACTCAGTACTTC. Protein product: CAWSRQGGNTQYF.

This chain uses TRBV28 with TRBJ1-1; 7 nucleotides line up with TRBD1. This CDR3 spans 17 amino acids. In germline, CDR1 is MDHEN, CDR2 SYDVKM. V lost 5 bases and J lost 6; bases outside the gene matches: 18. The CDR3 nucleotides read TGTGCCAGCAGTACCGCGATAGGGGGCGCGAGGGACGCTGAAGCTTTCTTT. Residues: CASSTAIGGARDAEAFF.

V usage is TRBV3-1 and J usage is TRBJ1-1; D is unresolved. The germline V gene encodes CDR1 LGHDT and CDR2 YNNKEL (reference sequence). The CDR3 is 14 residues long. The V gene lost 3 bases and the J gene lost 1 base, with 9 bases spanning the gap. The CDR3 coding sequence is TGTGCCAGCAGCCATGCTGGGTGGAACACTGAAGCTTTCTTT. Protein product: CASSHAGWNTEAFF.

This clonotype was found many times. V gene TRBV20-1 combines with J gene TRBJ2-5, with 10 bases identical to TRBD2. The CDR3 covers 14 residues. Trimming took 3 bases from V and 7 from J; bases not matched to a gene: 8. Germline loops: CDR1 DFQATT, CDR2 SNEGSKA (reference sequence). For the CDR3, the DNA is TGCAGTGCTAGGGGACTAGCGTTACTGGGGACCCAGTACTTC. As protein: CSARGLALLGTQYF.

In its sample, this clonotype was seen many times. This chain uses TRBV2 with TRBJ1-4; D is possibly TRBD1 (6 bases). This CDR3 has 17 residues. Trimming stripped 5 bases from V and 4 bases from J, with 20 bases between. Germline V lookup: CDR1 SNHLY, CDR2 FYNNEI. CDR3 in amino acids: CASSPTGIVRGNEKLFF. CDR3 nucleotides: TGTGCCAGCAGTCCTACAGGGATCGTCCGTGGTAATGAAAAACTGTTTTTT.